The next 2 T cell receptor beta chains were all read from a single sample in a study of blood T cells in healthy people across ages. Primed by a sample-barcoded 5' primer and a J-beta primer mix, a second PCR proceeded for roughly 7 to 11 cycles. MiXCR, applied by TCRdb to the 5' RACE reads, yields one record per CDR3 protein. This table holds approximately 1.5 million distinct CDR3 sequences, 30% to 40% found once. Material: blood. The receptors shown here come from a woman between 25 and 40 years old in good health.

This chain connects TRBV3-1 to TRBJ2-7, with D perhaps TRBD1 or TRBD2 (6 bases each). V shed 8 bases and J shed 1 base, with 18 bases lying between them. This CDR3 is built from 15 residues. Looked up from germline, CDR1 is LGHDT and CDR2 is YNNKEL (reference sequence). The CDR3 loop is CASGRGVAASYEQYF. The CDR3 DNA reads TGTGCCAGCGGTAGGGGGGTAGCAGCTTCCTACGAGCAGTACTTC.

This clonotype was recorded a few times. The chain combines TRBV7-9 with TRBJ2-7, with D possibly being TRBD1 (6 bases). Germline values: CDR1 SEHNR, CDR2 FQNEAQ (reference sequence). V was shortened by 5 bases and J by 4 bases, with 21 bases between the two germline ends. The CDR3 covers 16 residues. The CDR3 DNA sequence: TGTGCCAGCAGCGAGGGAAGACTGACAGGCGCATACGAGCAGTACTTC. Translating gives CASSEGRLTGAYEQYF.